These 3 T cell receptor beta chains came from one sample sequenced in a study of blood T cells in healthy people across ages. Using a J-beta primer mix together with a sample-barcoded 5' primer, a second PCR was run for roughly 6 to 11 cycles. TCRdb re-derived calls from the 5' RACE reads in MiXCR, one entry per CDR3 protein. The sample records roughly 700,000 distinct CDR3 sequences, 49% being singletons. The sample was blood. Receptors originate from a woman aged 55-70 years in good health.

The V call is TRBV5-5, the J call TRBJ2-4, with D possibly TRBD2 on 6 matching bases. With the DNA end fitting TRBJ2-7 better, the J assignment may be wrong. CDR1 SGHKS and CDR2 YYEKEE come from the germline V gene (reference sequence). This CDR3 is 16 amino acids long. This CDR3 reads CASSPRPTRPLYEQYF. DNA of the CDR3: TGTGCCAGCAGCCCCCGACCGACTAGGCCCCTCTACGAGCAGTACTTC.

This clonotype was detected only a few times. The J gene is TRBJ2-7, the V gene TRBV12-3 or TRBV12-4; D might be TRBD1 or TRBD2, each matching 7 bases. The germline V and J ends were trimmed by 1 base and 2 bases, with 18 bases remaining between them. The CDR3 loop spans 17 amino acids. The CDR3 DNA follows: TGTGCCAGCAGTTTAGGGGCGGAGGGGGGGACAGCCTACGAGCAGTACTTC. Translated: CASSLGAEGGTAYEQYF.

The genes are TRBV7-2 and TRBJ1-2, with TRBD1 matching 10 bases. CDR3 length equals 16 residues. CDR1 SGHTA and CDR2 FQGNSA come from the germline V gene. The V and J ends lost 5 bases and 4 bases, in that order; junction bases with no gene match: 10. CDR3 residues: CASSTSRQGASYGYTF. The CDR3 DNA follows: TGTGCCAGCAGCACTTCGCGACAGGGGGCATCCTATGGCTACACCTTC.